The clone carrying this TCR beta chain turned up a few times. The antigen is unknown. TCRdb independently ran MiXCR on the RT-PCR reads; one entry per CDR3 protein. Altogether a few hundred thousand distinct CDR3 sequences are present, approximately 6.9% being singletons, with the ten largest covering around 13%. The data derive from a study of response to subunit inactivated influenza vaccine. Overall study results and limits: New T cells are recruited in small numbers by each seasonal influenza vaccination, according to the authors' suggestion.

Germline lookup yields CDR1 DFQATT and CDR2 SNEGSKA (reference sequence). V dropped 5 bases and J dropped 1 base, with 11 bases sitting between them. CDR3 size: 13 residues. Sample: PBMCs from blood, taken around 25 months after vaccination. The chain combines TRBV20-1 with TRBJ1-1; no reliable D call. The TCR comes from a man between 50 and 69 years old who received an inactivated influenza vaccine. This CDR3 is CSAPSGWNTEAFF. CDR3 in DNA: TGCAGTGCTCCCTCCGGCTGGAACACTGAAGCTTTCTTT.